This record concerns one TCR beta chain sequence. The antigen remains undetermined. The protocol was immunoSEQ multiplex PCR, while the TCRdb copy is restricted to in-frame clones and leaves out a portion. The sample includes approximately 79,000 clones, around four fifths of them seen just once. This CDR3 comprises 14 residues. The V gene's germline CDR1 is SGDLS and CDR2 YYNGEE. The V end was cut by 0 bases, the J end by 4 bases, with 9 bases between. The record originates from a study of CD4 T cell repertoires in COVID-19. Study-wide points: SARS-CoV and/or HKU1 spike cultures shared between 7 and 25% of SARS-CoV-2 clonotypes.

Mild-to-severe COVID-19 survivors were the donors. The source is a human donor who had COVID-19. The rearrangement uses TRBV9 and TRBJ2-3; no firm D call. Material: CD4+ T cells from peripheral blood, obtained after recovery from COVID-19. CDR3 sequence: CASSVASLADTQYF. CDR3 DNA: TGTGCCAGCAGCGTAGCGAGCCTCGCAGATACGCAGTATTTT.